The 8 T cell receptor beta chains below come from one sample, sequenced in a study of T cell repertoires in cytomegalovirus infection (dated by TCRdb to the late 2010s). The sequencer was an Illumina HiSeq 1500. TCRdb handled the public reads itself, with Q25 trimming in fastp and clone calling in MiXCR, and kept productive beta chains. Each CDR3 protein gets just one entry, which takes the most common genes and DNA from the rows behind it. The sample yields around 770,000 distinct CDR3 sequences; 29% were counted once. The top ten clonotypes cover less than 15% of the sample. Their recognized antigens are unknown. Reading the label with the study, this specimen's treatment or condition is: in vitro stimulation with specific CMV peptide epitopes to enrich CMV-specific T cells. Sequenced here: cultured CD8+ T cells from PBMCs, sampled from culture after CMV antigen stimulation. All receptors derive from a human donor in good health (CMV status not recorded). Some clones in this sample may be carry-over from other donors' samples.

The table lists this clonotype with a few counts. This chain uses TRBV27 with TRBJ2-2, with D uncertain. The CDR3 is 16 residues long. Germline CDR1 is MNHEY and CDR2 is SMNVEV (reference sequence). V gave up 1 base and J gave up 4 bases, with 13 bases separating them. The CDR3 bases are TGTGCCAGCAGTTTATACCGCCGTAGTTTCACCGGGGAGCTGTTTTTT. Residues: CASSLYRRSFTGELFF.

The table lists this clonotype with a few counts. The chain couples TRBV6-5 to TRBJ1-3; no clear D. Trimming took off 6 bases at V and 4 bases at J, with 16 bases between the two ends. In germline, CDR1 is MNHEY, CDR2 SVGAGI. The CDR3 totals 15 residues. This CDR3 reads CASRPASFGGNTIYF. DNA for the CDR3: TGTGCCAGCAGGCCGGCCTCCTTCGGGGGAAACACCATATATTTT.

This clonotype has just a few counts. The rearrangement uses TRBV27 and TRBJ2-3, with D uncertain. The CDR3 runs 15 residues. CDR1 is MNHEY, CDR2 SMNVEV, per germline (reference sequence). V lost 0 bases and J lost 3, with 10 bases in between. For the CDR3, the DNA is TGTGCCAGCAGTTTATCGGTTCTGGGGACAGATACGCAGTATTTT. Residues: CASSLSVLGTDTQYF.

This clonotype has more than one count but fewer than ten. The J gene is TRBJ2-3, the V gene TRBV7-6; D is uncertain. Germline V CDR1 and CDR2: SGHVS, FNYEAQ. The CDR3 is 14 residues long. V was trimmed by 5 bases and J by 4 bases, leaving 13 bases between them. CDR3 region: CASSQLLKSDTQYF. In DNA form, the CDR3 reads TGTGCCAGCAGCCAGCTTCTAAAGTCAGATACGCAGTATTTT.

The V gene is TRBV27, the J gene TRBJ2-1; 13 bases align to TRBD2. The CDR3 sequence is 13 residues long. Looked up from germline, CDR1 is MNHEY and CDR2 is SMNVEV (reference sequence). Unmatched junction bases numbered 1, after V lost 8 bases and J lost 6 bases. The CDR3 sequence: CASGLAGVNEQFF. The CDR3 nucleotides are TGTGCCAGCGGACTAGCGGGGGTCAATGAGCAGTTCTTC.

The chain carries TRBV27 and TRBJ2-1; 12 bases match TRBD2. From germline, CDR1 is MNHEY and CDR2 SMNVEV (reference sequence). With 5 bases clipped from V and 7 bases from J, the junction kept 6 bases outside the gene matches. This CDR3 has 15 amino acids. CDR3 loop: CASSAGTSGLNEQFF. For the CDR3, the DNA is TGTGCCAGCAGTGCCGGGACTAGCGGGTTGAATGAGCAGTTCTTC.

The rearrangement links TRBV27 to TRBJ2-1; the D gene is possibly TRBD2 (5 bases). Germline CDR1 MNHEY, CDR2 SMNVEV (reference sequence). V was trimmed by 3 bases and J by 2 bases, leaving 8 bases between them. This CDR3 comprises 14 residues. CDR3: CASSLRVPYNEQFF. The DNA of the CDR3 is TGTGCCAGCAGTTTGCGGGTTCCCTACAATGAGCAGTTCTTC.

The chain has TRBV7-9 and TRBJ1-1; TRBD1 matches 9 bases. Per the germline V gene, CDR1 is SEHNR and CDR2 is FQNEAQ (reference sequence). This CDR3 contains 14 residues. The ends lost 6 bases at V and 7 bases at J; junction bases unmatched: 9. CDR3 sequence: CASSSHRGRDEAFF. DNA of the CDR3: TGTGCCAGCAGTTCTCACAGGGGGCGCGATGAAGCTTTCTTT.